Below, one T cell receptor beta chain is given with its context. Its antigen is still unknown. The entry originates in a study of radiation and T cells in renal cell carcinoma. Study-wide results and caveats: Top tumor clonotypes rose in blood 2 weeks post-radiation, then contracted.

The table came from immunoSEQ multiplex PCR; TCRdb's copy has only in-frame clones and leaves some out. The data contain just over 95,000 clones, around 80% of them seen just once; the ten biggest clones take up less than 7.5%. The sample's time point: blood 4 weeks post-SBRT, at nephrectomy. Treatment: 15 Gy SBRT to primary tumor, nephrectomy 4 weeks later. Nephrectomy followed 15 Gy stereotactic body radiation by 4 weeks. Serial blood draws occurred at baseline and 2 and 4 weeks post-SBRT. The tumor was a clear cell renal cell carcinoma. V shed 0 bases and J shed 5 bases, with 11 bases lying between them. The CDR3 contains 14 residues. Germline CDR1 reads SGHRS; CDR2 reads YFSETQ.

This clonotype originated in a man aged 60 to 69 with renal cell carcinoma. The V and J genes are TRBV5-1 and TRBJ1-2; tentative D call: TRBD1 (5 bases). Here the sequenced sample was blood, taken from a patient whose treatment included radiotherapy and nephrectomy. CDR3 residues: CASSLEQAPYGYTF. In DNA, the CDR3 is TGCGCCAGCAGCTTGGAACAGGCACCGTATGGCTACACCTTC.